Described below is a single TCR beta chain sequence and its context. The data were obtained in a study of OX40 agonist ivuxolimab in advanced cancers. Sequenced by immunoSEQ multiplex PCR; TCRdb stores in-frame clones only, minus some. The sample includes 65,000 to 95,000 clones, around 90% of them seen just once. The V and J ends lost 2 bases and 2 bases respectively, with 10 bases between them. There are 14 residues in the CDR3. The germline V gene encodes CDR1 SQVTM and CDR2 ANQGSEA. The chain couples TRBV29-1 to TRBJ2-1, with D uncertain. The material sequenced was CD4+ or CD8+ T cells sorted from blood, taken in a trial of the OX40 agonist ivuxolimab. This receptor was taken from an adult with an advanced solid tumor such as melanoma, head and neck, liver or kidney cancer. CDR3 loop: CSVERAGTYNEQFF. The CDR3 nucleotides are TGCAGCGTTGAACGGGCAGGAACCTACAATGAGCAGTTCTTC.